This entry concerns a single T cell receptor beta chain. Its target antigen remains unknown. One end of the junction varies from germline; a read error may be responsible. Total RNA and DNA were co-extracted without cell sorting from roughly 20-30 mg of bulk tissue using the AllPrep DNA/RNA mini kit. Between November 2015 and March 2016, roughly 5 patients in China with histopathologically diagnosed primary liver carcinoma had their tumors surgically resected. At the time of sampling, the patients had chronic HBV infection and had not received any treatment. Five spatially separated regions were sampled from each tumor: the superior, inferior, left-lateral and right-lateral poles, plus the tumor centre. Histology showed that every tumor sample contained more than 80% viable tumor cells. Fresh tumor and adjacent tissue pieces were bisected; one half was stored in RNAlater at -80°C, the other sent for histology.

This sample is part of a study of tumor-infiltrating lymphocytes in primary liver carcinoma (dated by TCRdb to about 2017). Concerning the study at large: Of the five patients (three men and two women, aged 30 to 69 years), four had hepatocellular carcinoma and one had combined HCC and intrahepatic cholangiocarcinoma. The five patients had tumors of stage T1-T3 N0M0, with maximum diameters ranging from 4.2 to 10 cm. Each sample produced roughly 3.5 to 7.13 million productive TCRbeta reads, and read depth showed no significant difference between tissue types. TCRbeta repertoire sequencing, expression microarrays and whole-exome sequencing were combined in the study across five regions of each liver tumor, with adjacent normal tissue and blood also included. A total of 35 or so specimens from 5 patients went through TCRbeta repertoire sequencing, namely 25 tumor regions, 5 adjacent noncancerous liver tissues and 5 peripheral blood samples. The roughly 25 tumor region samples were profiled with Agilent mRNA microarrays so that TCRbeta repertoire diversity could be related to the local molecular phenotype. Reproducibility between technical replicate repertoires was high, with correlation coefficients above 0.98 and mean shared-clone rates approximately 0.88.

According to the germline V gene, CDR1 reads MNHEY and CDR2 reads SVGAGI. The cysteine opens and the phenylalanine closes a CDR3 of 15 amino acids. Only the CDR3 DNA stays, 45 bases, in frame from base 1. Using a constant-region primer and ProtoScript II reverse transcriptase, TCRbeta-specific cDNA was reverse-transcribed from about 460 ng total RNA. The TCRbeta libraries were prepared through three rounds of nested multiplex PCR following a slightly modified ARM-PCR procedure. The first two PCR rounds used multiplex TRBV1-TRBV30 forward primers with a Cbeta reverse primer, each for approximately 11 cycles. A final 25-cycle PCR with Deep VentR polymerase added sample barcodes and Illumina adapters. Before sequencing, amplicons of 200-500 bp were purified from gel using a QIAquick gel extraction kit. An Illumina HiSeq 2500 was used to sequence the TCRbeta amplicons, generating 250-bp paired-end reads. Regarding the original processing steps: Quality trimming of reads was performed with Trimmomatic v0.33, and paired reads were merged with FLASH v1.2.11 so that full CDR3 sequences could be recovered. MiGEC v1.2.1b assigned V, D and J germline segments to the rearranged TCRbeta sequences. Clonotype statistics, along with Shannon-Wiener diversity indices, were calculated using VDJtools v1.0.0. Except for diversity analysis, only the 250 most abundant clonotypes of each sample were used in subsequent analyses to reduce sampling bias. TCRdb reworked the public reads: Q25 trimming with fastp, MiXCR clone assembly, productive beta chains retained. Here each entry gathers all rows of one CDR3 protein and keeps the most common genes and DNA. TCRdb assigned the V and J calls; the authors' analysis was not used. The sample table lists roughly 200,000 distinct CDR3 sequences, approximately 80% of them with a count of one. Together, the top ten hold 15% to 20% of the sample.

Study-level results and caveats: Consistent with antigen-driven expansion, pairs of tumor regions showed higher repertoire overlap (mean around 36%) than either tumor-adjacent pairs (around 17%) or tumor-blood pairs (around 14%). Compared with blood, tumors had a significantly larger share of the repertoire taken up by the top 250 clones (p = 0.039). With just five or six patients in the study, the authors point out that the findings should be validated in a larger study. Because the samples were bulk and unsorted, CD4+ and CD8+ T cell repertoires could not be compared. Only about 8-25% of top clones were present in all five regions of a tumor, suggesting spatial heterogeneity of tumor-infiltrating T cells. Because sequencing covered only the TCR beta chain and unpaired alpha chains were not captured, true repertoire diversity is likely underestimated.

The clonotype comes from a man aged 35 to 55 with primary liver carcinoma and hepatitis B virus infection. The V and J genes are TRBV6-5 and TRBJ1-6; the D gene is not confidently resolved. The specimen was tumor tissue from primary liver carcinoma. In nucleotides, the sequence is TGTGCCAGCAGAAAATCACCCGATGGTAATTCAACCCTCCACTTT. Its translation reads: CASRKSPDGNSTLHF.